The clone carrying this TCR beta chain was counted between two and nine times. Antigen unknown. This specimen comes from a study of T cell repertoires in cytomegalovirus infection. Across the whole study: A matching HLA type, together with CMV infection, was signaled by public TCR beta signatures.

Broader study findings: Accumulated public TCR beta family frequency recognized individuals carrying CMV together with the relevant HLA. HLA-C-restricted CMV-specific TCR beta clonotypes were dominant in the ex vivo response.

Trimming took off 3 bases at V and 10 bases at J, with 9 bases between the two ends. From germline, CDR1 is SQVTM and CDR2 ANQGSEA. The CDR3 length is 11 residues. TCRdb reprocessed the reads with MiXCR, giving one entry per CDR3 protein. The table shows tens of thousands of distinct CDR3 sequences, with roughly 22% occurring only once. Source: CD8+ T cells from cultured PBMCs, taken from culture after CMV antigen stimulation. V is TRBV29-1 and J is TRBJ1-4; D not certain. The receptor comes from a human donor in good health (CMV status not recorded). Some clones in this sample may be carry-over from other donors' samples. The CDR3 region has the DNA TGCAGCGTTGACGGGTCGGGAAAACTGTTTTTT. Amino acid sequence: CSVDGSGKLFF.